What follows are 27 T cell receptor beta chains derived from one specimen sequenced in a study of response to subunit inactivated influenza vaccine (dated by TCRdb to 2017 to 2018). Libraries were built with RT-PCR. TCRdb shows the sequencer as Illumina HiSeq 2500. TCRdb redid the processing of the public reads, applying fastp at Q25 and MiXCR, and retained in-frame beta chains. CDR3 protein sequences are deduplicated, and each keeps its most common genes and DNA. For this sample the table gives some 150,000 distinct CDR3 sequences, of which over 9.5% were detected only once. The ten most abundant clones make up around 32% of the sample. These data are also associated with another study on T cells expressing NK-cell markers. Looking at the second paper: The TCR beta cDNA libraries were made using 5'RACE template switching, a step that added both a universal primer site and unique molecular identifiers.

Here the sequenced sample was CD8+ T cells sorted from PBMCs, taken 11 to 12 days after vaccination. These receptors all come from a man aged 50-59 years who received an inactivated influenza vaccine. Donor details come from another sample of the same person, matched by shared clones.

The J gene is TRBJ1-4, the V gene TRBV6-5, with D perhaps matching TRBD1 (6 bases). V was cut by 2 bases and J by 3 bases, with 13 bases left in between. Germline CDR1 MNHEY, CDR2 SVGAGI. This CDR3 has 16 residues. CDR3 DNA: TGTGCCAGCAGTTACAGGGGGTCGGTTCCTAATGAAAAACTGTTTTTT. It translates to CASSYRGSVPNEKLFF.

Written as DNA, the CDR3 is TGTGCCACCAGTGATTCGGCAGGGGTGGATGGCTACACCTTC. It translates to CATSDSAGVDGYTF. The V gene is TRBV24-1, the J gene TRBJ1-2, with D tentatively TRBD1 (6 bases). V gave up 2 bases and J gave up 6 bases, with 12 bases separating them. In germline, CDR1 is KGHDR, CDR2 SFDVKD. The CDR3 runs to 14 residues.

The chain couples TRBV5-5 to TRBJ2-1, with D uncertain. This CDR3 has 14 residues. Germline CDR1 reads SGHKS; CDR2 reads YYEKEE (reference sequence). V lost 1 base and J 7 bases, leaving 12 bases between the germline ends. CDR3 sequence: CASSLWLHGNEQFF. The CDR3 nucleotides are TGTGCCAGCAGCTTGTGGCTTCACGGGAATGAGCAGTTCTTC.

This clonotype was seen ten or more times. The chain is built from TRBV15 and TRBJ1-2; D gene ambiguous. The CDR3 has 15 residues. Germline-derived CDR1 and CDR2 are LNHNV and YYDKDF (reference sequence). V was clipped by 0 bases and J by 5 bases, with 13 bases between them. The CDR3 here is CATSRDRVLRYGYTF. CDR3 nucleotides: TGTGCCACCAGCAGAGATCGGGTCCTACGATATGGCTACACCTTC.

The gene calls are TRBV29-1 and TRBJ1-2; D is possibly TRBD1 (5 bases). From germline, CDR1 is SQVTM and CDR2 ANQGSEA. The CDR3 is made up of 12 amino acids. The V gene lost 3 bases and the J gene lost 3 bases, with 8 bases spanning the gap. The CDR3 coding sequence is TGCAGCGTTGATACGGGGGACTATGGCTACACCTTC. It specifies CSVDTGDYGYTF.

The J gene is TRBJ1-4, the V gene TRBV7-9, with D perhaps TRBD1 (5 bases). From germline, CDR1 is SEHNR and CDR2 FQNEAQ (reference sequence). CDR3 length: 15 residues. Trimming took 5 bases from V and 1 from J, leaving 11 bases between them. The CDR3 region is CASSPRDGTNEKLFF. CDR3 bases: TGTGCCAGCAGCCCACGGGACGGAACTAATGAAAAACTGTTTTTT.

The rearrangement uses TRBV27 and TRBJ2-2, with 8 nucleotides matching TRBD1. The CDR3 contains 16 residues. Looked up from germline, CDR1 is MNHEY and CDR2 is SMNVEV (reference sequence). The junction had 2 bases not matched to a gene; V was cut back by 0 bases and J by 2 bases. DNA of the CDR3: TGTGCCAGCAGTTTATCGCCAGGGGGCAACACCGGGGAGCTGTTTTTT. It specifies CASSLSPGGNTGELFF.

This clonotype was recorded at least ten times. The V and J genes are TRBV12-3 or TRBV12-4 and TRBJ2-1; tentative D call: TRBD2 (5 bases). Trimming took 3 bases from V and 2 from J, leaving 11 bases between them. The CDR3 covers 15 residues. This chain's CDR3 is CASSFSRRTYNEQFF. DNA for the CDR3: TGTGCCAGCAGTTTTAGTAGGAGGACCTACAATGAGCAGTTCTTC.

This sequence joins TRBV27 and TRBJ2-7; D may be TRBD2 (6 bases). Trimming left V 4 bases short and J 4 bases short, with 14 bases between. Germline V gives CDR1 MNHEY, CDR2 SMNVEV (reference sequence). The CDR3 loop spans 14 amino acids. This CDR3 is CASSYGGTPYEQYF. The CDR3 nucleotides are TGTGCCAGCAGTTATGGCGGGACTCCTTACGAGCAGTACTTC.

There are a few counts of this clonotype. The J gene is TRBJ2-6, the V gene TRBV6-1; D might be TRBD2 (6 bases). There are 16 residues in the CDR3. Trimming removed 5 bases at V and 0 bases at J, with 11 bases between. Germline CDR1 reads MNHNS; CDR2 reads SASEGT. CDR3 sequence reads: CASSRDGSSGANVLTF. The CDR3 DNA sequence: TGTGCCAGCAGTCGGGACGGGAGCTCTGGGGCCAACGTCCTGACTTTC.

This clonotype turned up a few times. The gene calls are TRBV12-3 or TRBV12-4 and TRBJ2-1; D may be TRBD2 (5 bases). The CDR3 totals 12 residues. V was cut by 4 bases and J by 12 bases, with 13 bases left in between. This CDR3 is CASSSEASGQFF. The CDR3 nucleotides are TGTGCCAGCAGTTCGGAGGCTTCGGGGCAGTTCTTC.

This clonotype was counted many times. V usage is TRBV14 and J usage is TRBJ2-1; 15 positions match TRBD2. The V gene's germline CDR1 is SGHDN and CDR2 FVKESK. The CDR3 covers 20 residues. The V gene end was trimmed by 4 bases and the J gene end by 1 base; junction bases not matched to a gene: 11. CDR3 in DNA: TGTGCCAGCAGCCCTGGTCTTGAGGGACTAGCGGGAGGATCCTACAATGAGCAGTTCTTC. Its translation is CASSPGLEGLAGGSYNEQFF.

This clonotype was counted between two and nine times. The rearrangement uses TRBV27 and TRBJ2-6; D is uncertain. CDR3 length: 15 amino acids. Germline CDR1 reads MNHEY; CDR2 reads SMNVEV (reference sequence). V lost 8 bases and J 1 base, leaving 12 bases between the germline ends. CDR3 in DNA: TGTGCCAGCTCATACGATCTTTCTGGGGCCAACGTCCTGACTTTC. This translates into CASSYDLSGANVLTF.

This chain joins TRBV7-8 and TRBJ2-5; TRBD2 matches 8 bases. This CDR3 is 15 amino acids long. Germline CDR1 SGHVS, CDR2 FQNEAQ. J gave up 2 bases and V 1 base, and 3 bases lay outside the gene matches. This CDR3 is CASSLVSGGQETQYF. As DNA, the CDR3 is TGTGCCAGCAGCTTAGTAAGCGGGGGACAAGAGACCCAGTACTTC.

The rearrangement joins TRBV12-3 or TRBV12-4 to TRBJ1-1; no firm D call. CDR3 length: 16 amino acids. V lost 4 bases and J lost 1, with 16 bases in between. CDR3 amino acids: CASSSLNWAANTEAFF. The CDR3 DNA reads as TGTGCCAGCAGTTCGTTAAATTGGGCAGCGAACACTGAAGCTTTCTTT.

This clonotype was found many times. V usage is TRBV2 and J usage is TRBJ2-7; weak D call: TRBD1 (5 bases). In germline, CDR1 is SNHLY, CDR2 FYNNEI. The CDR3 consists of 12 residues. V was pared by 8 bases and J by 3 bases, with 11 bases between. The CDR3 DNA follows: TGTGCCAGCGCGACAGTTTTCTACGAGCAGTACTTC. Its protein product is CASATVFYEQYF. The whole variable domain, filled in from reference TRBV2 and TRBJ2-7, reads EPEVTQTPSHQVTQMGQEVILRCVPISNHLYFYWYRQILGQKVEFLVSFYNNEISEKSEIFDDQFSVERPDGSNFTLKIRSTKLEDSAMYFCASATVFYEQYFGPGTRLTVT.

V is TRBV7-8 and J is TRBJ2-1; no firm D call. Trimming stripped 5 bases from V and 0 bases from J, with 14 bases between. This CDR3 contains 16 residues. In germline, CDR1 is SGHVS, CDR2 FQNEAQ. For the CDR3, the DNA is TGTGCCAGCAGCCCCTTGGTGGCACTCTCCTACAATGAGCAGTTCTTC. It translates to CASSPLVALSYNEQFF.

This clonotype occurred many times. The V and J genes are TRBV12-3 or TRBV12-4 and TRBJ2-1, with a tentative D call TRBD1 (8 bases). The CDR3 totals 16 residues. The V gene lost 6 bases and the J gene lost 8 bases, with 23 bases spanning the gap. The CDR3 nucleotides read TGTGCCAGCAGCCCATTAGGATCTACAGGGGGGGATGAGCAGTTCTTC. Encoded protein: CASSPLGSTGGDEQFF.

Ten or more counts support this clonotype. The V gene is TRBV28, the J gene TRBJ2-7; D is possibly TRBD2 (5 bases). With 2 bases removed from V and 0 bases from J, the gap between germline ends came to 8 bases. There are 14 residues in the CDR3. CDR1 and CDR2 from the germline V gene are MDHEN and SYDVKM. DNA for the CDR3: TGTGCCAGCAGTTTAGACTACAGCTCCTACGAGCAGTACTTC. It is translated as CASSLDYSSYEQYF.

This chain connects TRBV11-1 to TRBJ2-3, with a possible D match to TRBD2 (7 bases). The CDR3 length is 17 residues. The V and J ends lost 0 bases and 2 bases respectively, with 15 bases between them. The germline CDR1 and CDR2 sequences are SGHAT and FQDESV (reference sequence). CDR3 in amino acids: CASSLAPRGAPTDTQYF. CDR3 DNA sequence: TGTGCCAGCAGCTTAGCGCCCCGGGGGGCGCCCACAGATACGCAGTATTTT.

This clonotype appeared many times. The V gene is TRBV7-9, the J gene TRBJ2-7; D ambiguous. Germline-derived CDR1 and CDR2 are SEHNR and FQNEAQ (reference sequence). V lost 1 base and J lost 12, with 10 bases in between. CDR3 length: 11 residues. The CDR3 coding sequence is TGTGCCAGCAGCTTAGGAGTTCTGTTGTACTTC. It yields the protein CASSLGVLLYF. The entire variable domain, with the rest obtained from reference TRBV7-9 and TRBJ2-7, is as follows: DTGVSQNPRHKITKRGQNVTFRCDPISEHNRLYWYRQTLGQGPEFLTYFQNEAQLEKSRLLSDRFSAERPKGSFSTLEIQRTEQGDSAMYLCASSLGVLLYFGPGTRLTVT.

The chain uses TRBV9 and TRBJ2-5; no reliable D call. Germline values: CDR1 SGDLS, CDR2 YYNGEE. The CDR3 runs to 15 residues. The V end was cut by 0 bases, the J end by 1 base, with 10 bases between. CDR3 protein: CASSVGAGLQETQYF. As DNA, the CDR3 is TGTGCCAGCAGCGTAGGGGCCGGGCTCCAAGAGACCCAGTACTTC.

This clonotype was picked up a small number of times. The chain couples TRBV7-9 to TRBJ2-1; D may be TRBD2 (6 bases). This CDR3 has 12 residues. V gave up 7 bases and J gave up 7 bases, with 11 bases separating them. The germline gives CDR1 SEHNR, CDR2 FQNEAQ (reference sequence). The CDR3 spells CASTRRGNEQFF. CDR3 sequence (DNA): TGTGCCAGCACACGGCGGGGTAATGAGCAGTTCTTC.

In its sample, this clonotype was seen many times. The genes are TRBV6-4 and TRBJ2-3; possible D gene TRBD1, 6 bases. Trimming left V 10 bases short and J 2 bases short, with 25 bases between. The germline gives CDR1 MRHNA, CDR2 SNTAGT. The CDR3 sequence is 17 residues long. CDR3 coding DNA: TGTGCCACCGCTATGAACAGGGAGAGGATAATCACAGATACGCAGTATTTT. Protein: CATAMNRERIITDTQYF.

The chain uses TRBV28 and TRBJ2-7; no clear D. V lost 3 bases to trimming and J lost 6 bases, with 6 bases between them. From germline, CDR1 is MDHEN and CDR2 SYDVKM. The CDR3 has 11 amino acids. Here the CDR3 DNA reads TGTGCCAGCAGTTTGGTATCCGAGCAGTACTTC. Protein: CASSLVSEQYF. The complete variable domain, with remaining parts taken from reference TRBV28 and TRBJ2-7, reads DVKVTQSSRYLVKRTGEKVFLECVQDMDHENMFWYRQDPGLGLRLIYFSYDVKMKEKGDIPEGYSVSREKKERFSLILESASTNQTSMYLCASSLVSEQYFGPGTRLTVT.

The chain couples TRBV7-2 to TRBJ1-2; D call uncertain. V was clipped by 0 bases and J by 6 bases, with 17 bases between them. The CDR3 extends over 16 amino acids. CDR1 and CDR2 from the germline V gene are SGHTA and FQGNSA. CDR3 in DNA: TGTGCCAGCAGCTTAGCGGTGGTTGGAGGGATGAATGGCTACACCTTC. Encoded protein: CASSLAVVGGMNGYTF.

This clonotype was recorded at least ten times. The rearrangement links TRBV4-1 to TRBJ2-7; a weak D match, TRBD1 (6 bases). V was shortened by 2 bases and J by 3 bases, with 8 bases between the two germline ends. The V gene's germline CDR1 is MGHRA and CDR2 YSYEKL. The CDR3 length is 13 residues. The CDR3 here is CASSQTTGYEQYF. DNA for the CDR3: TGCGCCAGCAGCCAAACGACAGGCTACGAGCAGTACTTC.